Sequencing of this TCR beta chain was carried out in a study of blood T cell repertoires in COVID-19. The overall study: The United States, Italy and Spain provided the acute and convalescent COVID-19 samples.

In the original processing: For nucleated cells, counts were estimated from reference gene primer amplification. Only in-frame clones appear in the TCRdb table, and some are missing; sequencing was by immunoSEQ multiplex PCR. The V and J calls and clone size are taken from that table; D and trimming were inferred from the DNA. The sample contains 95,000 to 150,000 clones, roughly 90% of which appear only once. Germline CDR1 and CDR2: MNHEY and SMNVEV (reference sequence). The CDR3 extends over 15 amino acids. The junction had 16 bases not matched to a gene; V was cut back by 8 bases and J by 7 bases.

The material sequenced was peripheral blood. The chain couples TRBV27 to TRBJ2-7; 8 bases align to TRBD2. The TCR originated in a man between 50 and 59 years old with acute or convalescent COVID-19. CDR3 coding DNA: TGTGCCAGCGGGGACACGGGACTAGGGGGAAGGGAGCAGTACTTC. Protein sequence: CASGDTGLGGREQYF.